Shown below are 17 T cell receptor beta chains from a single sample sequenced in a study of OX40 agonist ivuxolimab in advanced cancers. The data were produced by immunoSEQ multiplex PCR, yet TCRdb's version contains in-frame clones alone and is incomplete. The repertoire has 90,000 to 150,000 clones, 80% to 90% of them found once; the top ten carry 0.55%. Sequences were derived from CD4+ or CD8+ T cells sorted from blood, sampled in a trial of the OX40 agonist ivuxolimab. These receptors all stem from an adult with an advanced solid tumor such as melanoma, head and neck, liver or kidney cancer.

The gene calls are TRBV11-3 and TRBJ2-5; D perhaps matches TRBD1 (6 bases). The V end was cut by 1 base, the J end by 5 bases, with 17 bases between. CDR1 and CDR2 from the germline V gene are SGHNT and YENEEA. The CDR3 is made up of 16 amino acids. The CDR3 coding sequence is TGTGCCAGCAGCTTAGGACAGGCCCCGCGGGTGGAGACCCAGTACTTC. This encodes CASSLGQAPRVETQYF.

CDR3 in amino acids: CASSLASRDNYGYTF. CDR3 sequence (DNA): TGTGCCAGCAGCTTAGCGTCAAGGGACAACTATGGCTACACCTTC. The chain is built from TRBV7-2 and TRBJ1-2, with D maybe TRBD1 (5 bases). CDR1 and CDR2 (germline): SGHTA, FQGNSA. The CDR3 is 15 residues long. V lost 0 bases and J 2 bases, leaving 10 bases between the germline ends.

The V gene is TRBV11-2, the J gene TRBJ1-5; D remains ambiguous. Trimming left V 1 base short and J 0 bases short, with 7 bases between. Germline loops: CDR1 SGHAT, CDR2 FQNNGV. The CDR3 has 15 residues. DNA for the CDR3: TGTGCCAGCAGCTTAGGCCAGTCTAGCAATCAGCCCCAGCATTTT. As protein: CASSLGQSSNQPQHF.

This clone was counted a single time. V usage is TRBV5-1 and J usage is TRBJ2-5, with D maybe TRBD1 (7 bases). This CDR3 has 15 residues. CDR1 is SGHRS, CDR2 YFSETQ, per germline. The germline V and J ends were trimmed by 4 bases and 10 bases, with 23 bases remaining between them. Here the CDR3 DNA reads TGCGCCAGCAGCCCGGAGGGGGCCCGTCGCGCGATCCAGTACTTC. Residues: CASSPEGARRAIQYF.

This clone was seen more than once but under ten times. The CDR3 nucleotides read TGTGCCAGCAGCTTGGCCATGGATTCACCCCTCCACTTT. This codes for CASSLAMDSPLHF. This chain uses TRBV5-4 with TRBJ1-6; D gene unclear. The CDR3 sequence is 13 residues long. The V gene lost 0 bases and the J gene lost 8 bases, with 6 bases spanning the gap. The germline gives CDR1 SGHNT, CDR2 YYREEE (reference sequence).

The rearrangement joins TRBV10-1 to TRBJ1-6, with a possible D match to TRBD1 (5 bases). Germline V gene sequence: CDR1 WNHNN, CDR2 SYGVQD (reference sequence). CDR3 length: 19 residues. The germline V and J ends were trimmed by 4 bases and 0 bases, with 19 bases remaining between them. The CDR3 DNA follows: TGCGCCAGCAGTGTCCCCGACAGTAACGAGAGCTCCTATAATTCACCCCTCCACTTT. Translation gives CASSVPDSNESSYNSPLHF.

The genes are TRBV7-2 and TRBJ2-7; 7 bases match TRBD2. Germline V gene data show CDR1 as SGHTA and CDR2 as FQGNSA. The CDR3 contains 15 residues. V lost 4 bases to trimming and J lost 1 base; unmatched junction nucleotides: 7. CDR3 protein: CASSSPWGGSYEQYF. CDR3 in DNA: TGTGCCAGCAGCTCCCCATGGGGGGGGTCCTACGAGCAGTACTTC. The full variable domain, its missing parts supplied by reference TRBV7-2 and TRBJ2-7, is GAGVSQSPSNKVTEKGKDVELRCDPISGHTALYWYRQSLGQGLEFLIYFQGNSAPDKSGLPSDRFSAERTGGSVSTLTIQRTQQEDSAVYLCASSSPWGGSYEQYFGPGTRLTVT.

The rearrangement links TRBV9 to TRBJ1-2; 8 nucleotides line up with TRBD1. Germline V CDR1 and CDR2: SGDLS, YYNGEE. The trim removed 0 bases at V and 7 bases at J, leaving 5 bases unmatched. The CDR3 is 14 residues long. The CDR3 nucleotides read TGTGCCAGCAGCGTAGGACAGGGGTTGGGTGGCTACACCTTC. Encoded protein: CASSVGQGLGGYTF.

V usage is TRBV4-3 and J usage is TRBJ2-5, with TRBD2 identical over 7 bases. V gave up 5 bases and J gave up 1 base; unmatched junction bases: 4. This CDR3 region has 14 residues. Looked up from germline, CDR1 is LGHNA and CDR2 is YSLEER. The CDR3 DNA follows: TGCGCCAGCAGCTACAGCGGGGCCCAAGAGACCCAGTACTTC. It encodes CASSYSGAQETQYF.

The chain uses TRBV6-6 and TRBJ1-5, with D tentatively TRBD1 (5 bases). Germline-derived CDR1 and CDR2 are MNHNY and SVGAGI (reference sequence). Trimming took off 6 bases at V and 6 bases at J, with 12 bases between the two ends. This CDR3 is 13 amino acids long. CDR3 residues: CASSRVRGQPQHF. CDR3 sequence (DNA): TGTGCCAGCAGCAGGGTGAGGGGTCAGCCCCAGCATTTT.

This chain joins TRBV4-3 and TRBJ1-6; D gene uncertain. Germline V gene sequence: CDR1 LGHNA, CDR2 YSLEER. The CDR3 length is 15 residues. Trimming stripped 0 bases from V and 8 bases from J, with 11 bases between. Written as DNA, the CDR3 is TGCGCCAGCAGCCAAGATCCAAGGGTTGATTCACCCCTCCACTTT. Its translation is CASSQDPRVDSPLHF.

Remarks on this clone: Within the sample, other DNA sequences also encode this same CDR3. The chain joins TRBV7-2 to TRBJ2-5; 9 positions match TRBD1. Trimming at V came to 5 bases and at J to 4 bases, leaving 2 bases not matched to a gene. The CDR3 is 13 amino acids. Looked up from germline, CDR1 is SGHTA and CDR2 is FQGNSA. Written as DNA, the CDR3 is TGTGCCAGCAGCCGGGACAGGGCAGAGACCCAGTACTTC. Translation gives CASSRDRAETQYF.

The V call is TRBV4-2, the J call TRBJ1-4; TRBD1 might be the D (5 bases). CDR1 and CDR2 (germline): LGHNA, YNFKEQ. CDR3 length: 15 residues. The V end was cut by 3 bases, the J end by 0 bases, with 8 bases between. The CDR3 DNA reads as TGTGCCAGCAGCCATCAGGGATCAACTAATGAAAAACTGTTTTTT. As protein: CASSHQGSTNEKLFF.

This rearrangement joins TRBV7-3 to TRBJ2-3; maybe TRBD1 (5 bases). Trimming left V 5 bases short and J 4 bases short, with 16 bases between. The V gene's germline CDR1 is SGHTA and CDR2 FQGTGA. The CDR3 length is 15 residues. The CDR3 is CASSPRTSRADTQYF. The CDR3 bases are TGTGCCAGCAGCCCCCGGACATCCCGGGCAGATACGCAGTATTTT.

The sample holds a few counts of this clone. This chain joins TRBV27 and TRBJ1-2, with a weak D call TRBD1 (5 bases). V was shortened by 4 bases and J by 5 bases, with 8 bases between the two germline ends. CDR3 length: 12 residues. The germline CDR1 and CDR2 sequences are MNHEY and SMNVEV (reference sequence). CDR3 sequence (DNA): TGTGCCAGCAGTTCGAGGGGTTATGGCTACACCTTC. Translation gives CASSSRGYGYTF.

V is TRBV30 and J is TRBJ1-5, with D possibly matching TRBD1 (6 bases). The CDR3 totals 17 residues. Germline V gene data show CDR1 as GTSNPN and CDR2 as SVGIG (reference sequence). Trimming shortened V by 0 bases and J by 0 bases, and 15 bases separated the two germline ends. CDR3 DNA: TGTGCCTGGAGTGTACCGGCAGGGGTCTTTAGCAATCAGCCCCAGCATTTT. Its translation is CAWSVPAGVFSNQPQHF.

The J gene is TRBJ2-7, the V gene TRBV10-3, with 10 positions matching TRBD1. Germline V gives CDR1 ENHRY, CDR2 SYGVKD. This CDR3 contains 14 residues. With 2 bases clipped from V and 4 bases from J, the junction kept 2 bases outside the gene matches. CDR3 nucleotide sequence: TGTGCCATCAGTGAGAGGGGACAGGGGTACGAGCAGTACTTC. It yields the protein CAISERGQGYEQYF.